This T cell receptor beta chain was recovered during a study of cytomegalovirus exposure and HLA in healthy donors. With respect to this clone: The antigen is not known.

This CDR3 region has 15 residues. The V and J ends lost 5 bases and 4 bases respectively, with 15 bases between them. Germline loops: CDR1 SNHLY, CDR2 FYNNEI. The PCR contained 60 Vbeta and 13 Jbeta primers. TCRdb keeps only in-frame clones here, not all; method: immunoSEQ multiplex PCR. The sample has about 89,000 clones, approximately 86% seen once. Study-wide findings and caveats: Reportedly, fewer N-insertions than the 666-donor mean appeared in an Asian-associated ancestry cluster in a later analysis. The study designated around 150 TCR beta chains cytomegalovirus-associated. An analysis done earlier found most TCR beta V segments productive about 90% or about 30% of the time.

The chain couples TRBV2 to TRBJ1-5; maybe TRBD1 (6 bases). The sequence derives from a man aged 30 to 45 in good health and CMV-seropositive. Sequences were obtained from PBMCs. CDR3 amino acids: CASSRAGARNQPQHF. The CDR3, as DNA: TGTGCCAGCAGTAGGGCAGGGGCGAGGAATCAGCCCCAGCATTTT.